Each of the 16 T cell receptor beta chains below was sequenced from the same sample in a study of shared clonotypes between healthy human individuals. Sequencing used immunoSEQ multiplex PCR; TCRdb keeps in-frame clones, though not all of them. The table shows over 1.4 million clones, with approximately 97% occurring only once. The sample taken for sequencing was naive CD4+ T cells sorted from blood. Subset defined: CD45RA+ positively selected. These receptors were obtained from a man in his thirties or forties in good health.

This chain uses TRBV6-1 with TRBJ2-6, with 7 bases lining up with TRBD1. CDR1 MNHNS and CDR2 SASEGT come from the germline V gene. The trim removed 6 bases at V and 4 bases at J, leaving 6 bases unmatched. The CDR3 contains 15 residues. This CDR3 reads CASRDTGAGANVLTF. The CDR3 DNA is TGTGCCAGCAGGGATACAGGGGCCGGGGCCAACGTCCTGACTTTC.

The chain combines TRBV6-5 with TRBJ1-5; D is uncertain. The length of the CDR3 is 12 residues. Trimming removed 6 bases at V and 2 bases at J, with 5 bases between. Germline CDR1 is MNHEY and CDR2 is SVGAGI. The CDR3 loop is CASRDGNQPQHF. The CDR3, as DNA: TGTGCCAGCAGGGACGGCAATCAGCCCCAGCATTTT.

The rearrangement uses TRBV25-1 and TRBJ2-2; 9 positions agree with TRBD1. The V segment lost 3 bases and the J segment 6 bases; nucleotides outside the gene matches: 8. The CDR3 runs to 16 residues. Looked up from germline, CDR1 is MGHDK and CDR2 is SYGVNS. This CDR3 is CASSDDKGQGPGELFF. In DNA, the CDR3 is TGTGCCAGCAGTGACGATAAGGGACAGGGCCCCGGGGAGCTGTTTTTT.

The chain employs TRBV15 and TRBJ2-1; TRBD1 matches at 9 bases. V lost 3 bases and J lost 3; bases outside the gene matches: 3. The CDR3 runs to 15 residues. CDR1 LNHNV and CDR2 YYDKDF come from the germline V gene (reference sequence). The CDR3 coding sequence is TGTGCCACCAGCAGCCAGGGACAGGGCTACAATGAGCAGTTCTTC. Translation: CATSSQGQGYNEQFF.

This chain links TRBV5-1 with TRBJ2-7; 11 nucleotides match TRBD2. The CDR3 runs 17 residues. The ends lost 0 bases at V and 4 bases at J; junction bases unmatched: 9. The germline V gene has CDR1 SGHRS and CDR2 YFSETQ. CDR3 in amino acids: CASSLGRSGRAVYEQYF. The CDR3 nucleotides read TGCGCCAGCAGCTTGGGACGTAGCGGGAGGGCCGTTTACGAGCAGTACTTC. Full variable domain (missing parts from reference TRBV5-1 and TRBJ2-7): KAGVTQTPRYLIKTRGQQVTLSCSPISGHRSVSWYQQTPGQGLQFLFEYFSETQRNKGNFPGRFSGRQFSNSRSEMNVSTLELGDSALYLCASSLGRSGRAVYEQYFGPGTRLTVT.

This sequence joins TRBV5-5 and TRBJ1-1; no clear D gene. Trimming took off 1 base at V and 1 base at J, with 11 bases between the two ends. This CDR3 has 15 residues. From germline, CDR1 is SGHKS and CDR2 YYEKEE (reference sequence). The CDR3 DNA follows: TGTGCCAGCAGCTTGTCGGTTTGGGGGAACACTGAAGCTTTCTTT. Translated, it gives CASSLSVWGNTEAFF.

This clone was observed a single time. The genes are TRBV18 and TRBJ2-3; tentative D call: TRBD1 (6 bases). Germline loops: CDR1 KGHSH, CDR2 LQKENI. Between the trimmed V and J ends, which lost 0 bases and 6 bases, there was a span of 13 bases. The CDR3 length is 15 residues. CDR3 loop: CASSPPLRTADTQYF. Here the CDR3 DNA reads TGTGCCAGCTCACCACCGTTGCGGACAGCGGATACGCAGTATTTT.

This clone was detected only once. The CDR3 here is CASSLQGGLYEQYF. Written as DNA, the CDR3 is TGTGCCAGCAGCTTGCAGGGGGGCCTCTACGAGCAGTACTTC. The chain carries TRBV5-4 and TRBJ2-7, with D possibly TRBD1 on 7 matching bases. From germline, CDR1 is SGHNT and CDR2 YYREEE (reference sequence). Between the trimmed V and J ends, which lost 1 base and 3 bases, there was a span of 11 bases. The CDR3 sequence is 14 residues long.

V and J are TRBV9 and TRBJ2-7; 11 nucleotides align to TRBD2. The germline CDR1 and CDR2 sequences are SGDLS and YYNGEE. CDR3 length: 16 amino acids. With 0 bases clipped from V and 2 bases from J, the junction kept 4 bases outside the gene matches. The CDR3 reads CASSVGLAGGAYEQYF. The CDR3 DNA sequence: TGTGCCAGCAGCGTAGGTCTAGCGGGAGGAGCCTACGAGCAGTACTTC.

The chain carries TRBV5-1 and TRBJ2-7; tentatively, D is TRBD2 (6 bases). V dropped 4 bases and J dropped 2 bases, with 13 bases sitting between them. The CDR3 totals 14 residues. CDR1 SGHRS and CDR2 YFSETQ come from the germline V gene. The CDR3 DNA reads TGCGCCAGCAGCGCCACTAGCAATACCTACGAGCAGTACTTC. Protein: CASSATSNTYEQYF.

The V call is TRBV18, the J call TRBJ2-7, with 9 bases identical to TRBD2. J was trimmed by 3 bases and V by 3 bases; bases with no gene match: 3. Per the germline V gene, CDR1 is KGHSH and CDR2 is LQKENI. This CDR3 has 14 residues. The CDR3 loop reads CASSPARGGYEQYF. The CDR3 DNA follows: TGTGCCAGCTCACCCGCGCGGGGGGGCTACGAGCAGTACTTC.

The chain uses TRBV30 and TRBJ1-2; D remains ambiguous. The CDR3 is made up of 12 amino acids. Trimming removed 4 bases from V and 1 base from J, with 7 bases in between. Germline V lookup: CDR1 GTSNPN, CDR2 SVGIG (reference sequence). The CDR3 is CAWNLVNYGYTF. CDR3 bases: TGTGCCTGGAACTTAGTTAACTATGGCTACACCTTC.

The chain carries TRBV19 and TRBJ2-7, with D unclear. Deletions cut 6 bases from V and 2 bases from J, with 14 bases between. CDR3 length equals 14 residues. Germline values: CDR1 LNHDA, CDR2 SQIVND (reference sequence). CDR3 sequence reads: CASSRTHNPYEQYF. CDR3 in DNA: TGTGCCAGTAGCCGAACCCATAATCCCTACGAGCAGTACTTC.

The V gene is TRBV7-3, the J gene TRBJ2-2; the D gene is possibly TRBD2 (5 bases). The length of the CDR3 is 15 residues. V was clipped by 3 bases and J by 6 bases, with 14 bases between them. Germline V gene lookup returns CDR1 SGHTA and CDR2 FQGTGA. Written as DNA, the CDR3 is TGTGCCAGCAGCTTGGTTGGAGGTGCCCCCGGGGAGCTGTTTTTT. This codes for CASSLVGGAPGELFF.

CDR3 DNA sequence: TGTGCCAGCAGCTTGATTATAGTAGGGGGGGCGGACCACGAGCAGTACTTC. Translated, it gives CASSLIIVGGADHEQYF. This chain connects TRBV5-5 to TRBJ2-7; D possibly corresponds to TRBD2 (7 bases). Trimming shortened V by 1 base and J by 5 bases, and 22 bases separated the two germline ends. Germline values: CDR1 SGHKS, CDR2 YYEKEE (reference sequence). This CDR3 is built from 17 residues.

The genes are TRBV5-1 and TRBJ2-5; TRBD2 aligns across 7 bases. The CDR3 loop spans 15 amino acids. Germline CDR1 SGHRS, CDR2 YFSETQ. V lost 4 bases to trimming and J lost 1 base; unmatched junction nucleotides: 7. The CDR3 sequence is CASSRSGEFQETQYF. Here the CDR3 DNA reads TGCGCCAGCAGCCGGAGCGGGGAGTTCCAAGAGACCCAGTACTTC.